These 9 T cell receptor beta chains were sequenced from one sample in a study of identical twins. MiXCR, run by TCRdb on the 5' RACE reads, gives a single entry per CDR3 protein. Among about 900,000 distinct CDR3 sequences listed, 9% to 15% were seen once. This same sample was also taken into another study, of yellow fever vaccine responses in identical twins.

The specimen was PBMCs. These receptors all stem from a woman aged 18-35 years in good health.

The V call is TRBV12-3 or TRBV12-4, the J call TRBJ1-1, with D uncertain. The CDR3 is 12 amino acids. V was clipped by 7 bases and J by 0 bases, with 6 bases between them. CDR3 DNA: TGTGCCAGCACCGTTTTGAACACTGAAGCTTTCTTT. It translates to CASTVLNTEAFF.

This rearrangement joins TRBV10-3 to TRBJ2-7; tentatively, D is TRBD1 (6 bases). CDR3 length equals 16 residues. V dropped 6 bases and J dropped 6 bases, with 24 bases sitting between them. In germline, CDR1 is ENHRY, CDR2 SYGVKD. CDR3 nucleotides: TGTGCCATCAGCAACCTCGGGACAAACTTAAGAGGCGAGCAGTACTTC. As protein: CAISNLGTNLRGEQYF.

This chain uses TRBV29-1 with TRBJ2-3; 7 bases match TRBD1. V lost 5 bases, J lost 2 bases, and 4 bases stayed unmatched. CDR1 SQVTM and CDR2 ANQGSEA come from the germline V gene. The CDR3 sequence is 13 residues long. The CDR3: CSVKQGNTDTQYF. CDR3 bases: TGCAGCGTTAAACAGGGGAACACAGATACGCAGTATTTT.

On this clonotype: A much larger clone differs by one base, so this may be a read error. Given the absence of the conserved phenylalanine or tryptophan at the CDR3 end, a read error is likely. The rearrangement links TRBV7-2 to TRBJ2-7, with D possibly matching TRBD2 (6 bases). The length of the CDR3 is 15 residues. Trimming cost V 4 bases and J 4 bases, with 17 bases left between them. The germline gives CDR1 SGHTA, CDR2 FQGNSA. The CDR3 region is CASSSQGGGPYEQYL. The CDR3 nucleotides read TGTGCCAGCAGCTCCCAGGGAGGAGGGCCTTACGAGCAGTACTTA.

The chain carries TRBV6-1 and TRBJ1-5, with D hard to call. Looked up from germline, CDR1 is MNHNS and CDR2 is SASEGT. Trimming stripped 4 bases from V and 3 bases from J, with 16 bases between. The CDR3 sequence is 16 residues long. The CDR3 sequence is CASSGGMLLVNQPQHF. In nucleotides, the CDR3 is TGTGCCAGCAGTGGGGGTATGTTGTTGGTCAATCAGCCCCAGCATTTT.

This chain connects TRBV27 to TRBJ2-7; 7 bases match TRBD1. In germline, CDR1 is MNHEY, CDR2 SMNVEV (reference sequence). The CDR3 consists of 12 residues. V lost 7 bases, J lost 7 bases, and 7 bases stayed unmatched. Here the CDR3 DNA reads TGTGCCAGCACCAGACAGGGTGGTGAGCAGTACTTC. This gives the protein CASTRQGGEQYF.

This CDR3 is CASSVVLGTSTDTQYF. The CDR3 DNA reads TGTGCCAGCAGTGTCGTTTTGGGGACTAGCACAGATACGCAGTATTTT. V is TRBV2 and J is TRBJ2-3; D might be TRBD2 (6 bases). This CDR3 contains 16 residues. The germline V and J ends were trimmed by 4 bases and 0 bases, with 14 bases remaining between them. CDR1 and CDR2 from the germline V gene are SNHLY and FYNNEI. Based on the CDR3 plus reference TRBV2 and TRBJ2-3, the full variable domain is EPEVTQTPSHQVTQMGQEVILRCVPISNHLYFYWYRQILGQKVEFLVSFYNNEISEKSEIFDDQFSVERPDGSNFTLKIRSTKLEDSAMYFCASSVVLGTSTDTQYFGPGTRLTVL.

At least ten counts were recorded for this clonotype. A read error may produce the germline difference seen at one junction end. The V gene is TRBV5-1, the J gene TRBJ2-3, with TRBD2 matching 14 bases. The germline V gene has CDR1 SGHRS and CDR2 YFSETQ. The CDR3 spans 15 residues. The CDR3 coding sequence is TGTGCCAGCAGCCCGGGACTAGCGGGAGCAGATACGCAGTATTTT. As protein: CASSPGLAGADTQYF. Drawing the rest from reference TRBV5-1 and TRBJ2-3, the complete variable domain is KAGVTQTPRYLIKTRGQQVTLSCSPISGHRSVSWYQQTPGQGLQFLFEYFSETQRNKGNFPGRFSGRQFSNSRSEMNVSTLELGDSALYLCASSPGLAGADTQYFGPGTRLTVL.

The CDR3 sequence: CASSSRTGRDSYEQYF. The CDR3 DNA reads as TGTGCCAGCAGCTCGAGGACAGGGAGAGACTCCTACGAGCAGTACTTC. The chain is built from TRBV7-9 and TRBJ2-7, with 8 bases lining up with TRBD1. The trim removed 4 bases at V and 0 bases at J, leaving 8 bases unmatched. The CDR3 sequence is 16 residues long. Looked up from germline, CDR1 is SEHNR and CDR2 is FQNEAQ (reference sequence).